These 6 T cell receptor beta chains share one sample of origin, sequenced in a study of blood T cell repertoires in COVID-19. The method was immunoSEQ multiplex PCR; TCRdb's version includes in-frame clones alone and lacks a portion of them. The sample records under 300,000 clones, over 70% being singletons. The specimen sequenced was PBMCs or T cells enriched from blood (not recorded which). All receptors come from a woman aged 40 to 55 who had been exposed to COVID-19.

The CDR3 here is CASSLQGRYGYTF. The DNA of the CDR3 is TGTGCCAGCAGTTTACAGGGGCGGTATGGCTACACCTTC. The rearrangement links TRBV28 to TRBJ1-2; D possibly corresponds to TRBD1 (6 bases). CDR1 and CDR2 (germline): MDHEN, SYDVKM. The V end was cut by 2 bases, the J end by 5 bases, with 9 bases between. CDR3 size: 13 residues.

About this clone itself: An end of the junction differs from the germline gene, which may be a read error. V usage is TRBV5-1 and J usage is TRBJ2-3, with D perhaps matching TRBD2 (5 bases). The CDR3 extends over 16 amino acids. CDR1 and CDR2 from the germline V gene are SGHRS and YFSETQ. The CDR3 region has the DNA TGTGCCAGCAGCTTGAACCCGGGGTTTAGCACAGATACGCAGTATTTT. Translating gives CASSLNPGFSTDTQYF.

The rearrangement joins TRBV28 to TRBJ2-3; 10 nucleotides align to TRBD2. CDR3 length: 15 amino acids. With V trimmed by 1 base and J by 5 bases, 3 bases remained unmatched. The germline CDR1 and CDR2 sequences are MDHEN and SYDVKM. The CDR3 is CASSLSAGGGDTQYF. The DNA of the CDR3 is TGTGCCAGCAGTTTATCAGCGGGGGGGGGAGATACGCAGTATTTT.

The gene calls are TRBV7-2 and TRBJ2-4; D is possibly TRBD1 (7 bases). CDR1 is SGHTA and CDR2 is FQGNSA in the germline V gene. This CDR3 comprises 13 residues. Between the trimmed V and J ends, which lost 8 bases and 8 bases, there was a span of 16 bases. CDR3 DNA: TGTGCCAGCTTGTCAGGGGGGTCTTACATTCAGTACTTC. As protein: CASLSGGSYIQYF.

Turning to this clone: Other nucleotide sequences in the sample specify the same CDR3. The rearrangement joins TRBV28 to TRBJ1-1, with a possible D match to TRBD1 (6 bases). This CDR3 is built from 15 residues. The V gene's germline CDR1 is MDHEN and CDR2 SYDVKM. The V end was cut by 3 bases, the J end by 0 bases, with 11 bases between. The CDR3 DNA reads TGTGCCAGCAGTTTCGGTACAGGGCTGAACACTGAAGCTTTCTTT. As protein: CASSFGTGLNTEAFF. The full variable domain, in which reference TRBV28 and TRBJ1-1 provide the parts outside the CDR3, is DVKVTQSSRYLVKRTGEKVFLECVQDMDHENMFWYRQDPGLGLRLIYFSYDVKMKEKGDIPEGYSVSREKKERFSLILESASTNQTSMYLCASSFGTGLNTEAFFGQGTRLTVV.

The rearrangement links TRBV4-1 to TRBJ1-5, with TRBD1 matching over 8 bases. CDR1 and CDR2 (germline): MGHRA, YSYEKL. J gave up 6 bases and V 0 bases, and 7 bases lay outside the gene matches. CDR3 size: 16 residues. DNA for the CDR3: TGCGCCAGCAGCCAAGATGGCGACAGGGGAGGTCAGCCCCAGCATTTT. It codes for CASSQDGDRGGQPQHF.